The clone carrying this TCR beta chain was seen at least ten times. Germline-derived CDR1 and CDR2 are SGHRS and YFSETQ. The CDR3 has 16 amino acids. Trimming stripped 0 bases from V and 0 bases from J, with 11 bases between. TCRdb reprocessed the 5' RACE reads via MiXCR and lists one record per CDR3 protein. Seen here are 650,000 to 800,000 distinct CDR3 sequences, around 8.6% observed once, and the top ten hold more than 0.75%. This specimen belongs to a study of identical twins. Separately, the same data were catalogued under a study of yellow fever vaccine responses in identical twins.

The chain combines TRBV5-1 with TRBJ2-3; D call uncertain. The source material was PBMCs. The clonotype originates from a woman aged 18-29 years in good health. DNA for the CDR3: TGCGCCAGCAGCTTGGACGTTTTCTCTAGCACAGATACGCAGTATTTT. Protein sequence: CASSLDVFSSTDTQYF.